The clone carrying this T cell receptor (beta chain) turned up a few times. TCRdb keeps only in-frame clones here, not all; method: immunoSEQ multiplex PCR. Of 150,000 to 200,000 clones in the sample, about four fifths were seen once. This record belongs to a study of blood T cell repertoires in COVID-19. Germline loops: CDR1 MDHEN, CDR2 SYDVKM. The CDR3 has 15 residues. V lost 5 bases to trimming and J lost 2 bases, with 15 bases between them. The sample consisted of PBMCs or T cells enriched from blood (not recorded which). This clonotype was obtained from a man aged 45-65 years who had recovered from COVID-19. The chain couples TRBV28 to TRBJ1-2, with D perhaps TRBD1 (6 bases). The CDR3 coding sequence is TGTGCCAGCAGTCTGGCGGCAGGGGACAACTATGGCTACACCTTC. Translating gives CASSLAAGDNYGYTF.